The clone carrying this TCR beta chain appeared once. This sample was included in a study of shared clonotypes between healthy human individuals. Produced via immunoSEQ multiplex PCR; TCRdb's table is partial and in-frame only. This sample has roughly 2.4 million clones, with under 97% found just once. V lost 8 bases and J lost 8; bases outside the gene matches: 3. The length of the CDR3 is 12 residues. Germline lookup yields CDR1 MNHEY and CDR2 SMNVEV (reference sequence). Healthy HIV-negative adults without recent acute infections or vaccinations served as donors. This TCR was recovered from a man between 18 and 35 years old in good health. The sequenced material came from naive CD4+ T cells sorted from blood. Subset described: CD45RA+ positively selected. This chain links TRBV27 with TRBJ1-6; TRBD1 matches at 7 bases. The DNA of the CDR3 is TGTGCCAGCGGGGACAGCTATTCACCCCTCCACTTT. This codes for CASGDSYSPLHF.